These 24 T cell receptor beta chains came from one sample sequenced in a study of blood T cell repertoires in COVID-19. The repertoire was sequenced with immunoSEQ multiplex PCR; TCRdb's copy has only in-frame clones and lacks some. The data contain some 80,000 clones, about 85% of them singletons. The specimen sequenced was peripheral blood. These receptors all stem from a human donor in a cohort sampled during active COVID-19.

This clone was detected once. The chain links TRBV5-6 to TRBJ2-5; 11 bases line up with TRBD2. Germline V gives CDR1 SGHDT, CDR2 YYEEEE. Unmatched junction bases numbered 5, after V lost 4 bases and J lost 0 bases. The CDR3 is 16 amino acids. The CDR3 is CASSPGTSGNQETQYF. CDR3 bases: TGTGCCAGCAGCCCGGGGACTAGCGGAAACCAAGAGACCCAGTACTTC.

The chain's CDR3 is CASSGGQPVGQDTQYF. CDR3 nucleotide sequence: TGTGCCAGCAGTGGGGGACAGCCAGTTGGGCAAGATACGCAGTATTTT. The V and J genes are TRBV2 and TRBJ2-3; 7 bases align to TRBD1. Germline V lookup: CDR1 SNHLY, CDR2 FYNNEI. V gave up 4 bases and J gave up 5 bases; unmatched junction bases: 12. The length of the CDR3 is 16 residues.

The chain links TRBV7-6 to TRBJ2-1; D is possibly TRBD2 (5 bases). From germline, CDR1 is SGHVS and CDR2 FNYEAQ. The CDR3 is 14 amino acids. V lost 10 bases and J 8 bases, leaving 21 bases between the germline ends. In DNA form, the CDR3 reads TGTGCCACCAAGACTCCGGGTAGCGTCTATGAGCAGTTCTTC. Translating gives CATKTPGSVYEQFF.

This clone was picked up one time. The chain carries TRBV2 and TRBJ1-5; 10 positions match TRBD1. CDR3 length: 17 residues. The J segment lost 1 base and the V segment lost 8 bases, leaving 11 bases of the junction unmatched. The germline V gene encodes CDR1 SNHLY and CDR2 FYNNEI. CDR3 nucleotides: TGTGCCAGCCGCCCGGGACAGGGGAAGAGGAGCAATCAGCCCCAGCATTTT. Translated, it gives CASRPGQGKRSNQPQHF.

V gene TRBV3-1 (or the pseudogene TRBV3-2) combines with J gene TRBJ2-5, with TRBD2 matching 11 bases. Germline trimming cut 4 bases from V and 7 bases from J; bases unmatched to any gene: 5. This CDR3 comprises 14 residues. The germline CDR1 and CDR2 sequences are LGHDT and YNNKEL (reference sequence). CDR3 sequence: CASSPPGLAATQYF. CDR3 nucleotide sequence: TGTGCCAGCAGCCCCCCGGGACTAGCGGCGACCCAGTACTTC.

V and J are TRBV15 and TRBJ1-3, with a weak D call TRBD1 (6 bases). The CDR3 contains 15 residues. Germline V gene data show CDR1 as LNHNV and CDR2 as YYDKDF (reference sequence). V lost 1 base and J lost 2, with 9 bases in between. This chain's CDR3 is CATSRGRGPGNTIYF. Written as DNA, the CDR3 is TGTGCCACCAGCAGAGGCAGGGGCCCTGGAAACACCATATATTTT.

V is TRBV3-1 (or the pseudogene TRBV3-2) and J is TRBJ1-3, with D tentatively TRBD1 (5 bases). Germline CDR1 LGHDT, CDR2 YNNKEL (reference sequence). V was trimmed by 1 base and J by 2 bases, leaving 9 bases between them. The CDR3 runs 15 residues. The CDR3 loop reads CASSQARQTGNTIYF. For the CDR3, the DNA is TGTGCCAGCAGCCAAGCCCGACAGACTGGAAACACCATATATTTT.

The V gene is TRBV7-2, the J gene TRBJ1-2; D is unresolved. Germline loops: CDR1 SGHTA, CDR2 FQGNSA. V was clipped by 1 base and J by 4 bases, with 13 bases between them. The CDR3 covers 15 residues. This chain's CDR3 is CASSLGAQTLYGYTF. DNA for the CDR3: TGTGCCAGCAGCTTAGGGGCCCAGACGCTCTATGGCTACACCTTC.

The chain couples TRBV30 to TRBJ1-6; unclear D gene. V shed 7 bases and J shed 8 bases, with 15 bases lying between them. The CDR3 has 13 amino acids. Germline-derived CDR1 and CDR2 are GTSNPN and SVGIG (reference sequence). CDR3 DNA: TGTGCCTCCCACGAGGCGGAAGATTCACCCCTCCACTTT. As protein: CASHEAEDSPLHF.

This clone was detected only a few times. V gene TRBV24-1 combines with J gene TRBJ2-2; tentatively, D is TRBD1 (6 bases). Trimming left V 4 bases short and J 4 bases short, with 9 bases between. The CDR3 has 14 residues. From germline, CDR1 is KGHDR and CDR2 SFDVKD. CDR3 residues: CATSDRTVTGELFF. DNA of the CDR3: TGTGCCACCAGTGACCGGACAGTCACCGGGGAGCTGTTTTTT.

This chain links TRBV6-5 with TRBJ1-4, with 8 bases that match TRBD1. Germline V gene lookup returns CDR1 MNHEY and CDR2 SVGAGI. With 1 base clipped from V and 4 bases from J, the junction kept 5 bases outside the gene matches. The CDR3 extends over 16 amino acids. CDR3 sequence reads: CASSYYEGQGNEKLFF. For the CDR3, the DNA is TGTGCCAGCAGTTACTACGAAGGACAGGGTAATGAAAAACTGTTTTTT.

In its sample, this clone was seen once. The gene calls are TRBV10-3 and TRBJ2-5; TRBD1 is a possible D gene (5 bases). There are 13 residues in the CDR3. Germline lookup yields CDR1 ENHRY and CDR2 SYGVKD. Trimming removed 11 bases at V and 0 bases at J, with 13 bases between. The CDR3 nucleotides read TGTGCCGCAGGGCCTTCAGACCAAGAGACCCAGTACTTC. Translated, it gives CAAGPSDQETQYF.

The sample holds a few counts of this clone. The V and J genes are TRBV5-6 and TRBJ2-7; D is possibly TRBD1 (5 bases). V was cut by 4 bases and J by 6 bases, with 11 bases left in between. CDR3 length: 12 residues. Germline CDR1 reads SGHDT; CDR2 reads YYEEEE. In DNA, the CDR3 is TGTGCCAGCAGCGGCGCTAGGGGCGAGCAGTACTTC. This gives the protein CASSGARGEQYF.

V and J are TRBV5-1 and TRBJ2-2, with 8 positions matching TRBD1. Germline CDR1 is SGHRS and CDR2 is YFSETQ. Trimming took 9 bases from V and 7 from J; bases not matched to a gene: 11. The CDR3 covers 14 residues. The CDR3 DNA is TGCGCCACGTCAGCGGACAGGGCTAACGGGGAGCTGTTTTTT. Its translation: CATSADRANGELFF.

This clone was seen only a few times. The chain links TRBV19 to TRBJ2-5, with 8 bases identical to TRBD2. Germline V CDR1 and CDR2: LNHDA, SQIVND (reference sequence). V lost 6 bases, J lost 4 bases, and 7 bases stayed unmatched. The CDR3 covers 14 residues. The CDR3 DNA reads TGTGCCAGTAGCGCCGGGACTAGGGGAGAGACCCAGTACTTC. This gives the protein CASSAGTRGETQYF. The variable domain in full, with the rest retrieved from reference TRBV19 and TRBJ2-5, is DGGITQSPKYLFRKEGQNVTLSCEQNLNHDAMYWYRQDPGQGLRLIYYSQIVNDFQKGDIAEGYSVSREKKESFPLTVTSAQKNPTAFYLCASSAGTRGETQYFGPGTRLLVL.

V usage is TRBV28 and J usage is TRBJ2-7; no clear D gene. Germline V gene data show CDR1 as MDHEN and CDR2 as SYDVKM. The CDR3 is made up of 11 amino acids. V shed 2 bases and J shed 5 bases, with 4 bases lying between them. The CDR3 sequence is CASSLINEQYF. Here the CDR3 DNA reads TGTGCCAGCAGTTTAATCAACGAGCAGTACTTC.

The chain has TRBV10-3 and TRBJ2-5; 7 bases are shared with TRBD2. The CDR3 length is 16 residues. The germline CDR1 and CDR2 sequences are ENHRY and SYGVKD. V lost 2 bases, J lost 2 bases, and 8 bases stayed unmatched. DNA for the CDR3: TGTGCCATCAGTGAGGGGAGGGGCGGTGGACAAGAGACCCAGTACTTC. It codes for CAISEGRGGGQETQYF.

The chain carries TRBV27 and TRBJ2-1; 10 bases map to TRBD2. In germline, CDR1 is MNHEY, CDR2 SMNVEV (reference sequence). V was pared by 5 bases and J by 0 bases, with 7 bases of the junction left unmatched. CDR3 length equals 17 residues. DNA of the CDR3: TGTGCCAGCAGTCAACGACTAGCGGGCAGCTCCTACAATGAGCAGTTCTTC. This codes for CASSQRLAGSSYNEQFF.

In DNA form, the CDR3 reads TGTGCCAGCAGCTACCACGGAGGGACCTACGAGCAGTACTTC. This encodes CASSYHGGTYEQYF. The rearrangement joins TRBV11-1 to TRBJ2-7, with D tentatively TRBD2 (6 bases). Between the trimmed V and J ends, which lost 4 bases and 2 bases, there was a span of 12 bases. Per the germline V gene, CDR1 is SGHAT and CDR2 is FQDESV (reference sequence). The CDR3 length is 14 residues. The whole variable domain, remainder taken from reference TRBV11-1 and TRBJ2-7, is EAEVAQSPRYKITEKSQAVAFWCDPISGHATLYWYRQILGQGPELLVQFQDESVVDDSQLPKDRFSAERLKGVDSTLKIQPAELGDSAMYLCASSYHGGTYEQYFGPGTRLTVT.

The chain has TRBV5-1 and TRBJ1-5; 9 positions match TRBD1. There are 15 residues in the CDR3. The J segment lost 5 bases and the V segment lost 3 bases, leaving 6 bases of the junction unmatched. In germline, CDR1 is SGHRS, CDR2 YFSETQ. The CDR3 bases are TGCGCCAGCAGCTACGGGGACAGGGAGGATCAGCCCCAGCATTTT. Amino acids: CASSYGDREDQPQHF. The full variable domain, in which reference TRBV5-1 and TRBJ1-5 provide the parts outside the CDR3, is KAGVTQTPRYLIKTRGQQVTLSCSPISGHRSVSWYQQTPGQGLQFLFEYFSETQRNKGNFPGRFSGRQFSNSRSEMNVSTLELGDSALYLCASSYGDREDQPQHFGDGTRLSIL.

The V and J genes are TRBV19 and TRBJ2-1; TRBD2 matches 7 bases. CDR3 size: 16 residues. CDR1 LNHDA and CDR2 SQIVND come from the germline V gene (reference sequence). The ends lost 0 bases at V and 4 bases at J; junction bases unmatched: 6. The CDR3 DNA sequence: TGTGCCAGTAGTATAGATGGGCTAGCGGATTACAATGAGCAGTTCTTC. Its translation: CASSIDGLADYNEQFF.

The V and J genes are TRBV5-4 and TRBJ2-7, with 9 bases fitting TRBD1. Germline CDR1 is SGHNT and CDR2 is YYREEE (reference sequence). After removal of 4 bases from V and 2 bases from J, the junction contained 7 bases not matched to a gene. The CDR3 sequence is 15 residues long. CDR3 amino acids: CASSRTGDIAYEQYF. The CDR3 DNA reads TGTGCCAGCAGCAGGACAGGGGATATTGCCTACGAGCAGTACTTC.

V gene TRBV3-1 (or the pseudogene TRBV3-2) combines with J gene TRBJ2-2; D is unclear. This CDR3 is 14 amino acids long. Trimming took off 3 bases at V and 3 bases at J, with 8 bases between the two ends. CDR1 LGHDT and CDR2 YNNKEL come from the germline V gene (reference sequence). The CDR3 sequence: CASSQNRHTGELFF. The CDR3 region has the DNA TGTGCCAGCAGCCAGAACAGACACACCGGGGAGCTGTTTTTT.

The V gene is TRBV7-2, the J gene TRBJ2-6; 7 bases fit TRBD2. CDR1 is SGHTA and CDR2 is FQGNSA in the germline V gene. Germline trimming cut 2 bases from V and 0 bases from J; bases unmatched to any gene: 10. This CDR3 has 19 amino acids. The CDR3 loop reads CASSLPGLAVYSGANVLTF. DNA of the CDR3: TGTGCCAGCAGCTTACCCGGGCTAGCGGTCTACTCTGGGGCCAACGTCCTGACTTTC.